The entry below describes one T cell receptor beta chain. The CDR3 runs 18 residues. In germline, CDR1 is SEHNR, CDR2 FQNEAQ (reference sequence). V gave up 1 base and J gave up 2 bases; unmatched junction bases: 12. The entry originates in a study of blood T cell repertoires in COVID-19. Study as a whole: Donors in the United States, Italy and Spain gave samples during acute or convalescent COVID-19. Nucleic acid was either cDNA or gDNA, and it came from T cells, B-cell-depleted T cells, or PBMCs.

Original handling: Nucleated cell number was recorded as an estimate derived from reference gene primer amplification. Produced via immunoSEQ multiplex PCR; TCRdb's table is partial and in-frame only. V, J and clone size derive from that table, while D and trimming were established from the DNA sequence. This sample carries approximately 91,000 clones, roughly 79% of them seen once, and the ten largest clones take around a tenth. The sequence derives from a woman older than 75 with acute or convalescent COVID-19. This chain joins TRBV7-9 and TRBJ2-7; 9 bases fit TRBD1. The specimen was peripheral blood. CDR3 region: CASSLVARQGDIAYEQYF. The CDR3 nucleotides read TGTGCCAGCAGCTTAGTAGCGCGACAGGGGGATATTGCCTACGAGCAGTACTTC.